This is a list of T cell receptor beta chains from one sample in a study of blood T cells in healthy people across ages. In TCRdb, the 5' RACE reads were re-called with MiXCR into one record per CDR3 protein. The data show 850,000 to 1,000,000 distinct CDR3 sequences, with about 48% seen just once and about an eighth held by the top ten. What was sequenced was blood. Receptors were obtained from a man under 40 in good health. Both conserved end residues are part of each CDR3. A D gene is named only where the DNA matches it firmly. Clone size is shown for a subset of rows, as once, few, many or a class of expanded clone.

>TRBJ2-1|NA|NA|TRBV14|14
TGTGCCAGCAGCCAAGTAGCGGAATACAATGAGCAGTTCTTC
CASSQVAEYNEQFF
>TRBJ2-3|NA|TRBD2|TRBV20-1|16
TGCAGTGCTAGCCCCATAGCGGGGGGGACCACAGATACGCAGTATTTT
CSASPIAGGTTDTQYF
>TRBJ2-2|once|NA|TRBV30|15
TGTGCCTGGAGTGTAGGGCCAGGGGCCACCGGGGAGCTGTTTTTT
CAWSVGPGATGELFF
>TRBJ1-2|once|NA|TRBV5-1|12
TGCGCCAGCGAGGGACTGACCTATGGCTACACCTTC
CASEGLTYGYTF
>TRBJ2-1|NA|NA|TRBV27|15
TGTGCCAGCACTCCTAGGCCCAGCTCCTACAATGAGCAGTTCTTC
CASTPRPSSYNEQFF
>TRBJ2-5|NA|TRBD1|TRBV12-3/TRBV12-4|14
TGTGCCAGCAGTGAGACAGGGGGCGCGAAGACCCAGTACTTC
CASSETGGAKTQYF
>TRBJ2-5|NA|TRBD1|TRBV20-1|15
TGCAGTGCTAGCTCAGGACAGGTGTTTAGTGAGACCCAGTACTTC
CSASSGQVFSETQYF
>TRBJ1-1|NA|NA|TRBV6-5|15
TGTGCCAGCTCCTTTTCCCGGGAGAAGAACACTGAAGCTTTCTTT
CASSFSREKNTEAFF
>TRBJ1-5|NA|NA|TRBV20-1|13
TGCAGTGGGTTAGGGGCTAGCAATCAGCCCCAGCATTTT
CSGLGASNQPQHF
>TRBJ2-3|NA|NA|TRBV3-1|13
TGTGCCAGCAGCCAAAGGGTAGGGGATACGCAGTATTTT
CASSQRVGDTQYF
>TRBJ2-7|few|NA|TRBV12-3/TRBV12-4|12
TGTGCCAGCAGTGATATCACCTACGAGCAGTACTTC
CASSDITYEQYF
>TRBJ2-3|many|NA|TRBV11-2|15
TGTGCCAGCAGCTTAGATGCGGGGATGGCAGATACGCAGTATTTT
CASSLDAGMADTQYF
>TRBJ1-1|NA|TRBD1|TRBV29-1|13
TGCAGCGTTGTCATGCGGACAGGCACTGAAGCTTTCTTT
CSVVMRTGTEAFF
>TRBJ2-5|NA|TRBD1|TRBV10-3|16
TGTGCCATCAGTGAGTTCCCGACAGGGTCGAAAAAGACCCAGTACTTC
CAISEFPTGSKKTQYF
>TRBJ2-5|NA|TRBD1|TRBV7-9|13
TGTGCCACCGAGACAGGGCCACAAGAGGCCCAGTACTTC
CATETGPQEAQYF
>TRBJ2-7|NA|TRBD1|TRBV7-9|14
TGTGCCAGCAGCTCGGGACAGGGGGACTACGAGCAGTACTTC
CASSSGQGDYEQYF
>TRBJ2-7|once|NA|TRBV29-1|13
TGCAGCGTGGCCGAGGGGAACTCCTACGAGCAGTACTTC
CSVAEGNSYEQYF
>TRBJ2-7|NA|NA|TRBV11-2|15
TGTGCCAGCAGTTATTACAGGGGGGGGTCCTACGAGCAGTACTTC
CASSYYRGGSYEQYF
>TRBJ2-5|NA|TRBD1|TRBV5-1|16
TGCGCCAGCAGCTTAGGACAGGTCACAAGCTACAATGAGCAGTACTTC
CASSLGQVTSYNEQYF
>TRBJ1-1|NA|NA|TRBV5-1|15
TGCGCCAGCAGCTTGGCCCCAGGGATAAGCACTGAAGCTTTCTTT
CASSLAPGISTEAFF
>TRBJ2-3|few|NA|TRBV6-6|13
TGTGCCAGCAGACCCGGGCGCCAGATGTCGCAGTATTTT
CASRPGRQMSQYF
>TRBJ2-5|NA|TRBD2|TRBV5-1|16
TGCGCCAGCAGCTTGGGGACTAGCGGGAGGATGGAGACCCAGTACTTC
CASSLGTSGRMETQYF
>TRBJ2-5|NA|NA|TRBV27|16
TGTGCCAGCAGTTTAGGTGGGGGGACGTACCAAGAGACCCAGTACTTC
CASSLGGGTYQETQYF
>TRBJ1-4|NA|NA|TRBV4-1|12
TGCGCCAGCAGTTTGTCTAATGAAAAACTGTTTTTT
CASSLSNEKLFF
>TRBJ2-1|NA|NA|TRBV20-1|12
TGCAGTGCCCTATATGATAACAGTGAGCAGTTCTTC
CSALYDNSEQFF
>TRBJ1-5|NA|NA|TRBV6-2/TRBV6-3|13
TGTGCCAGCATGACAGCAAGCAATCAGCCCCAGCATTTT
CASMTASNQPQHF
>TRBJ1-4|NA|NA|TRBV7-9|17
TGTGCCAGCAGCTTACAAACCCCTGCAGGGGCCCGGGAAAAACTGTTTTTT
CASSLQTPAGAREKLFF
>TRBJ2-4|few|NA|TRBV7-2|12
TGTGCCAGCAGCTTAGGGGCCCAAATACGGTACTTC
CASSLGAQIRYF
>TRBJ2-7|few|TRBD1|TRBV29-1|14
TGCAGCGTTGGTTTACAGGGGGCGCGCGACGAGCAGTACTTC
CSVGLQGARDEQYF
>TRBJ2-7|NA|NA|TRBV29-1|11
TGCGCCGCTCTAGATGGCTACGAGCAGTACTTC
CAALDGYEQYF
>TRBJ1-4|NA|NA|TRBV20-1|13
TGCAGTGCTAGATCAGGGTCTAGAGAAAAACTGTTTTTT
CSARSGSREKLFF
>TRBJ2-6|NA|NA|TRBV10-3|16
TGTGCCATCAGTGAGTCGGAGTTCTCTGGGGCCAACGTCCTGACTTTC
CAISESEFSGANVLTF
>TRBJ2-6|NA|NA|TRBV7-2|17
TGTGCCAGCAGCTTTGGGGATATCCCCCTTGGGGCCAACGTCCTGACTTTC
CASSFGDIPLGANVLTF